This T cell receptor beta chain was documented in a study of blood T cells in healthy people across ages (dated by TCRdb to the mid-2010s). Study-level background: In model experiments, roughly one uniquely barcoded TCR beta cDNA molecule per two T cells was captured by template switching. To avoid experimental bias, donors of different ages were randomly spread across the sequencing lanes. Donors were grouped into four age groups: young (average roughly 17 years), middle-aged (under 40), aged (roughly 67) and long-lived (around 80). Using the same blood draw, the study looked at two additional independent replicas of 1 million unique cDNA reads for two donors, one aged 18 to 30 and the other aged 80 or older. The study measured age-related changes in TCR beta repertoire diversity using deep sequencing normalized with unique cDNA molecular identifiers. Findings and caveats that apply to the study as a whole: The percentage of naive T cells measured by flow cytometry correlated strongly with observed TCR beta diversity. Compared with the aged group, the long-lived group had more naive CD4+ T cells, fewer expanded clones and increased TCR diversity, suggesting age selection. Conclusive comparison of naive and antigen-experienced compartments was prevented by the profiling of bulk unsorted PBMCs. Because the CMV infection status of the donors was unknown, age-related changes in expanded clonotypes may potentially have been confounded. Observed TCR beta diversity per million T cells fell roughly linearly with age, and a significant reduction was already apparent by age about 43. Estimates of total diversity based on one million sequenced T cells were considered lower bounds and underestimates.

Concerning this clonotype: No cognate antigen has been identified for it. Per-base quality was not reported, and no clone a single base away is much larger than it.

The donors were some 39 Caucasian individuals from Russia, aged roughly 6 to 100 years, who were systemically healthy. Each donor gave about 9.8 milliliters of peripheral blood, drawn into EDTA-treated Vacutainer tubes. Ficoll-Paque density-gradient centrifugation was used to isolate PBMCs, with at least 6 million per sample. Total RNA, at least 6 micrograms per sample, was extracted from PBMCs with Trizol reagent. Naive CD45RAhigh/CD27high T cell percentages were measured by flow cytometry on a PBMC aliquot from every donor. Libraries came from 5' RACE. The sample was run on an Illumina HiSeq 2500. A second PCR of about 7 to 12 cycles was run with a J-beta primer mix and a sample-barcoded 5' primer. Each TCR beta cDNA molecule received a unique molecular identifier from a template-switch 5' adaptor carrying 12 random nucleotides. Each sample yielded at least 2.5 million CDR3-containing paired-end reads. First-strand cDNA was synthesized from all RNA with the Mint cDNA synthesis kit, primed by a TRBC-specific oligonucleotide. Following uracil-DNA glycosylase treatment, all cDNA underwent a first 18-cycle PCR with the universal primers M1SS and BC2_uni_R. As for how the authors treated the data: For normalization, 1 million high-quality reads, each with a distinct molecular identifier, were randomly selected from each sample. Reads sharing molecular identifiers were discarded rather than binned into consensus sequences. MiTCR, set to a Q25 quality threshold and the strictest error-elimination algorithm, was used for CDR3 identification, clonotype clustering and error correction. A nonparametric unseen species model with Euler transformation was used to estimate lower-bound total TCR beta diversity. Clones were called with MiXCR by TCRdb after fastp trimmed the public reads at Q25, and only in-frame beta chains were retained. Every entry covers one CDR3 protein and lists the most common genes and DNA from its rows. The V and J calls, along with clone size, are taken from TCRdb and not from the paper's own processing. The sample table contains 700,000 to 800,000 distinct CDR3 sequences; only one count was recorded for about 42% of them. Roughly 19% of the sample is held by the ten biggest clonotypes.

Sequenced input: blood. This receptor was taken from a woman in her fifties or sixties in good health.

This receptor carries the CDR3 CASTVVGPSTDTQYF. The DNA reads TGTGCCAGCACGGTAGTGGGGCCTAGCACAGATACGCAGTATTTT. The rearranged segments are TRBV6-2 or TRBV6-3 and TRBJ2-3; TRBD1 is possibly the D segment (5 matching bases). The CDR3 covers 15 residues, taking in both the cysteine and the phenylalanine. Only the CDR3 part of the read is kept: 45 bases, read in frame from the first base. V gives up 7 bases and J gives up 0 bases, and the segment between their germline ends measures 14 bases. The germline V gene encodes CDR1 MNHEY and CDR2 SVGEGT.